The rows below give T cell receptor beta chains drawn from one sample of a study of shared clonotypes between healthy human individuals. Produced via immunoSEQ multiplex PCR; TCRdb's table is partial and in-frame only. Of 2,500,000 or so clones listed, around 94% are singletons. The sample was naive CD4+ T cells sorted from blood. All receptors come from a man younger than 35 in good health. Both conserved end residues are part of each CDR3. The D gene is left open where the match is weak. The size field is filled for only some rows; it gives once, few, many or a size class.

d_call,j_call,clone_size,v_call,cdr3_nt,cdr3_aa
TRBD1,TRBJ1-1,NA,TRBV18,TGTGCCAGCTCACCGGGACAGGGGAAAGTGAGGGGGACTGAAGCTTTCTTT,CASSPGQGKVRGTEAFF
NA,TRBJ2-3,NA,TRBV7-9,TGTGCCAGCCGTTTGAATACGCAGTATTTT,CASRLNTQYF
NA,TRBJ1-6,NA,TRBV7-8,TGTGCCAGCAGCTTACGGGATCCCCCTAATAATTCACCCCTCCACTTT,CASSLRDPPNNSPLHF
NA,TRBJ2-3,NA,TRBV5-1,TGCGCCAGCAGCTTGTTTGGGGATACGCAGTATTTT,CASSLFGDTQYF
NA,TRBJ1-5,NA,TRBV7-9,TGTGCCAGCAGCTTAGCAGGGTTAAGCAATCAGCCCCAGCATTTT,CASSLAGLSNQPQHF
TRBD1,TRBJ2-2,NA,TRBV2,TGTGCCAGCAGCCCCGGACAGGGTGGGCTGTTTTTT,CASSPGQGGLFF
NA,TRBJ1-2,few,TRBV14,TGTGCCAGCAGCCAAGCCGCAGGCCGTTCAGGAGGCTACACCTTC,CASSQAAGRSGGYTF
NA,TRBJ1-2,NA,TRBV2,TGTGCCAGCAGTGATCGCCAAAACTATGGCTACACCTTC,CASSDRQNYGYTF
TRBD1,TRBJ1-2,NA,TRBV28,TGTGCCAGCAGCCTACAGGGGACCTATGGCTACACCTTC,CASSLQGTYGYTF
NA,TRBJ1-2,NA,TRBV14,TGTGCCAGCAGCCACCCCTCCGGTGGCTACACCTTC,CASSHPSGGYTF
NA,TRBJ2-1,NA,TRBV10-1,TGCGCCAGCAGTGAGTCTGGGGGGGCCCTGGGCAATGAGCAGTTCTTC,CASSESGGALGNEQFF
TRBD1,TRBJ1-4,NA,TRBV2,TGTGCCAGCAGTGGGGACAGATCCCGTGAAAAACTGTTTTTT,CASSGDRSREKLFF
TRBD1,TRBJ1-6,NA,TRBV27,TGTGCCAGCAGCCTGGGACAGGGGATGCCACCCCTCCACTTT,CASSLGQGMPPLHF
TRBD1,TRBJ2-2,NA,TRBV7-8,TGTGCCAGCAGCTCGAGGGGACAGCACACCGGGGAGCTGTTTTTT,CASSSRGQHTGELFF
TRBD1,TRBJ1-1,NA,TRBV6-1,TGTGCCAGCAGTGAAGACAGGGGGCGAGAAGAAGCTTTCTTT,CASSEDRGREEAFF
TRBD2,TRBJ2-1,once,TRBV9,TGTGCCAGCAGCGTAGCTAGCGGGCAAGGGGGTTACAATGAGCAGTTCTTC,CASSVASGQGGYNEQFF
TRBD1,TRBJ1-5,once,TRBV2,TGTGCCAGCAGTGAAATGGGACAGGGGGTAGAGCCCCAGCATTTT,CASSEMGQGVEPQHF
NA,TRBJ1-6,NA,TRBV5-1,TGCGCCAGCAGCTTGGACGGGGATTCACCCCTCCACTTT,CASSLDGDSPLHF
TRBD1,TRBJ2-4,NA,TRBV7-6,TGTGCCAGCAGCCTCGGACAGGGGGGAACCAAAAACATTCAGTACTTC,CASSLGQGGTKNIQYF
NA,TRBJ1-5,NA,TRBV5-6,TGTGCCAGCAGCTATGGGGTCCAGGAACCCAATCAGCCCCAGCATTTT,CASSYGVQEPNQPQHF
TRBD2,TRBJ2-7,NA,TRBV28,TGTGCCAGCAGGGCGGAAGCTCTGGGACTAGCGGGAGAAGTGCAGTACTTC,CASRAEALGLAGEVQYF
NA,TRBJ1-1,NA,TRBV18,TGTGCCAGCTCACTTTTTACGGGGCTGAACACTGAAGCTTTCTTT,CASSLFTGLNTEAFF
NA,TRBJ1-4,NA,TRBV28,TGTGCCAGCAGTCCCGGCCAGCGTTCGGGGATGCAAAAACTGTTTTTT,CASSPGQRSGMQKLFF
NA,TRBJ2-2,NA,TRBV19,TGTGCCAGTAGTATCGGAGCGGCTACCCTAACGGGGACCGGGGAGCTGTTTTTT,CASSIGAATLTGTGELFF
NA,TRBJ2-3,NA,TRBV10-3,TGTGCCATCAGTGCAGTCCGGGATACGCAGTATTTT,CAISAVRDTQYF
NA,TRBJ2-1,NA,TRBV14,TGTGGCAGCAGCCAAGGGTCCAGGGTTAATGAGCAGTTCTTC,CGSSQGSRVNEQFF